Below are 5 T cell receptor beta chains sequenced from a single sample in a study of cytomegalovirus exposure and HLA in healthy donors. Clones were read by immunoSEQ multiplex PCR, and TCRdb kept only the in-frame ones, dropping some. Altogether about 74,000 clones are present, approximately 95% being singletons, with the ten largest covering about 1.6%. The sequenced sample consisted of PBMCs. The receptor source for this set is a man aged 18 to 30 in good health and CMV-seropositive.

This chain connects TRBV5-1 to TRBJ2-3; 7 bases map to TRBD2. The CDR3 covers 17 residues. V lost 5 bases and J lost 2; bases outside the gene matches: 14. The germline gives CDR1 SGHRS, CDR2 YFSETQ. This chain's CDR3 is CASRRVSRGDATDTQYF. DNA for the CDR3: TGCGCCAGCAGGCGAGTCTCCCGGGGGGACGCCACAGATACGCAGTATTTT. Variable domain in full (rest from reference TRBV5-1 and TRBJ2-3): KAGVTQTPRYLIKTRGQQVTLSCSPISGHRSVSWYQQTPGQGLQFLFEYFSETQRNKGNFPGRFSGRQFSNSRSEMNVSTLELGDSALYLCASRRVSRGDATDTQYFGPGTRLTVL.

The chain couples TRBV6-1 to TRBJ2-1; TRBD2 matches at 7 bases. V lost 1 base, J lost 3 bases, and 6 bases stayed unmatched. Germline V CDR1 and CDR2: MNHNS, SASEGT. This CDR3 has 16 residues. CDR3 protein: CASSEVRASGYNEQFF. CDR3 nucleotide sequence: TGTGCCAGCAGTGAAGTTAGGGCTAGCGGCTACAATGAGCAGTTCTTC.

This chain connects TRBV13 to TRBJ2-3, with 7 nucleotides matching TRBD1. This CDR3 comprises 14 residues. The V segment lost 5 bases and the J segment 5 bases; nucleotides outside the gene matches: 7. Germline V gene sequence: CDR1 PRHDT, CDR2 FYEKMQ (reference sequence). CDR3 sequence: CASSPGTDVDTQYF. The CDR3 DNA reads as TGTGCCAGCAGCCCCGGGACAGATGTAGATACGCAGTATTTT.

The rearrangement uses TRBV28 and TRBJ2-5; maybe TRBD1 (6 bases). V shed 4 bases and J shed 5 bases, with 17 bases lying between them. Germline CDR1 reads MDHEN; CDR2 reads SYDVKM. This CDR3 spans 15 amino acids. This chain's CDR3 is CASSSRAGGAETQYF. The CDR3 nucleotides read TGTGCCAGCAGTTCCCGTGCTGGGGGCGCGGAGACCCAGTACTTC.

The chain joins TRBV6-4 to TRBJ2-1; perhaps TRBD1 as D (6 bases). Germline CDR1 MRHNA, CDR2 SNTAGT. V gave up 5 bases and J gave up 4 bases, with 9 bases separating them. This CDR3 has 13 residues. For the CDR3, the DNA is TGTGCCAGCAGTTTTACAGGGTACAATGAGCAGTTCTTC. Translated: CASSFTGYNEQFF.